This T cell receptor beta chain was recovered during a study of CXCR3-negative and CXCR3-positive naive CD8 T cells. For this clonotype: The antigen is not known.

Study results and caveats: Memory CD8+ cells had much lower diversity, and both naive subsets had comparably high diversity. For CXCR3-positive naive cells, TRB CDR3s were more hydrophobic than those of CXCR3-negative naive cells.

The CDR3 is 15 amino acids. Germline V lookup: CDR1 SGHDN, CDR2 FVKESK. Through 5' RACE with UMI labels, the TRB cDNA libraries were prepared. TCRdb re-analyzed the 5' RACE reads; it lists each CDR3 protein once, without DNA. The table lists about 120,000 distinct CDR3 sequences. This chain joins TRBV14 and TRBJ2-7. Sequenced material: naive CXCR3+ CD8+ T cells from blood. Subset meaning: CD45RO-CCR7+CD27+CD95- naive CD8+ T cells expressing CXCR3 (TNR3+). The sequence derives from a human donor in good health. Some clones in this sample may be carry-over from other donors' samples. CDR3 amino acids: CASSQDRRTWDEQYF.